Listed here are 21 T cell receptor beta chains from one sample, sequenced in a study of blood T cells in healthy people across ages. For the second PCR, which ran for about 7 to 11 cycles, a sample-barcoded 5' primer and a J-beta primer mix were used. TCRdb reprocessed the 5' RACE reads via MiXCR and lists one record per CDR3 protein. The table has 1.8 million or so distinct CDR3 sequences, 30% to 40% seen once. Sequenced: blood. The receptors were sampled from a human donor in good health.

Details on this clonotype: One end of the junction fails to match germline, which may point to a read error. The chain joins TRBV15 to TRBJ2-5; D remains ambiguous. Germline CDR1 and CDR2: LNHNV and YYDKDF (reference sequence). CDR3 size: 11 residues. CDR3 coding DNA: TGTACCACCAGTTACCGAGAGACCCAGTACTTC. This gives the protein CTTSYRETQYF.

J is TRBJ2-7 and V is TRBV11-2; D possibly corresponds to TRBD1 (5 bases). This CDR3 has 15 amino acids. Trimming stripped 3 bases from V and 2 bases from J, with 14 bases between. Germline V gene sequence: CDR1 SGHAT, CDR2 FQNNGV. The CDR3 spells CASSFRGEGAYEQYF. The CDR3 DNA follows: TGTGCCAGCAGCTTCCGTGGCGAAGGGGCCTACGAGCAGTACTTC.

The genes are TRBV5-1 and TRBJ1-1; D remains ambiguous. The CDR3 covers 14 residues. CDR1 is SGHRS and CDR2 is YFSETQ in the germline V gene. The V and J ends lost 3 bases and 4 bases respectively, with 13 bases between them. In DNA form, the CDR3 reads TGCGCCAGCAGCTGGGAGGGCTTGATCACTGAAGCTTTCTTT. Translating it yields CASSWEGLITEAFF.

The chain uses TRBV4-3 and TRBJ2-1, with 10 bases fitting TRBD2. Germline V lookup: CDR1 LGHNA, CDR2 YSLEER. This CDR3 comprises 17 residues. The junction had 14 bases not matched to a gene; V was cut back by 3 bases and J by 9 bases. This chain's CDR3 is CASSHVVWTSGIGEQFF. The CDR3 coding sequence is TGCGCCAGCAGCCACGTAGTTTGGACTAGCGGTATCGGTGAGCAGTTCTTC.

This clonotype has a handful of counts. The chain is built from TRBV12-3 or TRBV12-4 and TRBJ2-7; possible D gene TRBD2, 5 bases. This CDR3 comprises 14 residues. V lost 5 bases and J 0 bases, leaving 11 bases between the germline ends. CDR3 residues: CASSEGRTSYEQYF. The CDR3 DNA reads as TGTGCCAGCAGTGAGGGCCGAACCTCCTACGAGCAGTACTTC.

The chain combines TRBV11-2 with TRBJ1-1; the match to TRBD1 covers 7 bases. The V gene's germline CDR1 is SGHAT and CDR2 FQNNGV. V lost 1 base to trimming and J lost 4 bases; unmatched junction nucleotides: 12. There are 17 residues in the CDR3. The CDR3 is CASSLACTPDRATEAFF. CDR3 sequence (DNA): TGTGCCAGCAGCTTAGCATGCACCCCCGACAGGGCCACTGAAGCTTTCTTT.

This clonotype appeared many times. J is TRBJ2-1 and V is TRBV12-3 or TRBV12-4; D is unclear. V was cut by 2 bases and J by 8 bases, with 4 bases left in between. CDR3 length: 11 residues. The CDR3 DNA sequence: TGTGCCAGCAGTTTATCATATGAGCAGTTCTTC. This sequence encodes CASSLSYEQFF.

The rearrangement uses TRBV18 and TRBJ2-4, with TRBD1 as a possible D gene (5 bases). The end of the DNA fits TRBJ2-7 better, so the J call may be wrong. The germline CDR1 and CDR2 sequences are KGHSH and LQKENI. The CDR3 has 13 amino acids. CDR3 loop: CASSPIPRGEQYF. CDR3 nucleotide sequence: TGTGCCAGCTCACCGATACCTAGGGGCGAGCAGTACTTC.

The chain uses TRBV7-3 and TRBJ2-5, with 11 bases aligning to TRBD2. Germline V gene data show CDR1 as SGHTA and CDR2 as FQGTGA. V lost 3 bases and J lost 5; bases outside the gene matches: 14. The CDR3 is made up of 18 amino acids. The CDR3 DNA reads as TGTGCCAGCAGCTTTTCCGGACTCACTAGCGGGGGAGCGGAGACCCAGTACTTC. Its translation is CASSFSGLTSGGAETQYF.

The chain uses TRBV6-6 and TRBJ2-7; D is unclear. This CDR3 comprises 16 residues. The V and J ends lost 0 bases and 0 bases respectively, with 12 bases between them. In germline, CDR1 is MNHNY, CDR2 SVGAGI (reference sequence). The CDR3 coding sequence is TGTGCCAGCAGTTACTCGAAGGTCCTTCACTCCTACGAGCAGTACTTC. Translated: CASSYSKVLHSYEQYF.

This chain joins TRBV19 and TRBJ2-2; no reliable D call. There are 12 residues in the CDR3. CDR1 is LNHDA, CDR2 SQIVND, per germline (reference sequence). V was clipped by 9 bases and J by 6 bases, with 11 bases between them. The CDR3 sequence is CASRRLAGELFF. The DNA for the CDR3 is TGTGCCAGCCGTCGGTTGGCCGGGGAGCTGTTTTTT.

CDR3 region: CSALTSGGFRDTQYF. In DNA, the CDR3 is TGCAGTGCTCTGACTAGCGGGGGGTTCAGGGATACGCAGTATTTT. This chain connects TRBV20-1 to TRBJ2-3, with 13 positions matching TRBD2. CDR3 size: 15 residues. The germline CDR1 and CDR2 sequences are DFQATT and SNEGSKA (reference sequence). J lost 6 bases, V lost 5 bases, and 8 bases had no gene match.

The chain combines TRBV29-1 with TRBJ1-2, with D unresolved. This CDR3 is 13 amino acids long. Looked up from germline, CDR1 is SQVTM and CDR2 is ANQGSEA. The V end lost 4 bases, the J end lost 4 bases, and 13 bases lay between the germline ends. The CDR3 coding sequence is TGCAGCGTTGGGGTCGGCCTTCCCTATGGCTACACCTTC. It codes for CSVGVGLPYGYTF.

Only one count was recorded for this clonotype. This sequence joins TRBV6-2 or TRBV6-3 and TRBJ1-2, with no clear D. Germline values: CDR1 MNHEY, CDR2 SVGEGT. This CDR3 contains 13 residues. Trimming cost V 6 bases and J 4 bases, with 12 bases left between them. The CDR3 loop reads CASSRYGPYGYTF. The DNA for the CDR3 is TGTGCCAGCAGCCGTTACGGGCCCTATGGCTACACCTTC.

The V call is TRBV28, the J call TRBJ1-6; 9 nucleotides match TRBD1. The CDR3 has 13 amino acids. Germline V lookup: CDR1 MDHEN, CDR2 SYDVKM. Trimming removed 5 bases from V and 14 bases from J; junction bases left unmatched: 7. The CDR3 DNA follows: TGTGCCAGCAGTCCGACCTGGGACAGGGCCCTCCACTTT. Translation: CASSPTWDRALHF.

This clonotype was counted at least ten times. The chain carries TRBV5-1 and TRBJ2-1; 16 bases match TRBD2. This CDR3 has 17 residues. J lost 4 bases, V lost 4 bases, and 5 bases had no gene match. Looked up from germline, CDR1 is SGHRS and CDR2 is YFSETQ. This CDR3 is CASSEGLAGGVYNEQFF. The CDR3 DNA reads TGCGCCAGCAGCGAGGGACTAGCGGGGGGGGTTTACAATGAGCAGTTCTTC.

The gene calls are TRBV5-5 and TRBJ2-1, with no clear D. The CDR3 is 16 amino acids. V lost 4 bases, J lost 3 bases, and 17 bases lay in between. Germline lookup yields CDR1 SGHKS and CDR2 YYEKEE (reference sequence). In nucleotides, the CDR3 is TGTGCCAGCAGCCTACGTGGCCGGCAGTTCTACAATGAGCAGTTCTTC. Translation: CASSLRGRQFYNEQFF.

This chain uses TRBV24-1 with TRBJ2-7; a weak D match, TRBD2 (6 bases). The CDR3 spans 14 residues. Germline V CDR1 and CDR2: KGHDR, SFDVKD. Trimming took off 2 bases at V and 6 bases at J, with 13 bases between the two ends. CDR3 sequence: CATSDYGRPSEQYF. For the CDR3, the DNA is TGTGCCACCAGTGATTACGGGAGACCCAGCGAGCAGTACTTC.

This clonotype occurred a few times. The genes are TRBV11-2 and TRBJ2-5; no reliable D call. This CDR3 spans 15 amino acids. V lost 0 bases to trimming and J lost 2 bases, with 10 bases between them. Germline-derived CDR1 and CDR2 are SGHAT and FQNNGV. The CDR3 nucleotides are TGTGCCAGCAGCTTAGAAGTAGACAAACAAGAGACCCAGTACTTC. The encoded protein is CASSLEVDKQETQYF.

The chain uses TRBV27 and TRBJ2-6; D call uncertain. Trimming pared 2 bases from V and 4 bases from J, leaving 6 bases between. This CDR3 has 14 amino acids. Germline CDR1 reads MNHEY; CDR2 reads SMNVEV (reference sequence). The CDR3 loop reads CASSLQYGANVLTF. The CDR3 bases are TGTGCCAGCAGTTTACAGTACGGGGCCAACGTCCTGACTTTC.

The CDR3, as DNA: TGTGCCAGCACCTGCCGGACAGACCAAGAGACCCAGTACTTC. Translating gives CASTCRTDQETQYF. The chain combines TRBV7-8 with TRBJ2-5; D possibly corresponds to TRBD1 (6 bases). The CDR3 covers 14 residues. Germline V gene lookup returns CDR1 SGHVS and CDR2 FQNEAQ. V lost 7 bases and J lost 0, with 12 bases in between.